The source of this TCR beta chain is a study of CD8+ T cells in alopecia areata. This clone showed up just a few times. Trimming pared 2 bases from V and 2 bases from J, leaving 7 bases between. CDR1 and CDR2 from the germline V gene are SGHRS and YFSETQ. This CDR3 has 13 residues. Extracted RNA was reverse transcribed into cDNA, the sequencing template. Only in-frame clones appear in the TCRdb table, and some are missing; sequencing was by immunoSEQ multiplex PCR. The data hold fewer than 250,000 clones, with about 60% observed a single time. The sample's treatment: oral pan-JAK inhibitor, 5-10 mg twice daily.

The rearrangement links TRBV5-1 to TRBJ2-5; a weak D match, TRBD2 (5 bases). Sequencing was performed on CD4+ T cells sorted from blood, taken at week 4, from a patient treated with tofacitinib. This clonotype was sampled from a human donor with alopecia areata. The DNA of the CDR3 is TGCGCCAGCAGCTTTGGACTGCAAGAGACCCAGTACTTC. It translates to CASSFGLQETQYF.